The clone carrying this TCR beta chain showed up many times. The source of the sample is a study of regulatory T cells in long-lasting Graves disease. V was pared by 5 bases and J by 7 bases, with 10 bases of the junction left unmatched. Germline V gives CDR1 SGHTA, CDR2 FQGNSA. The CDR3 length is 15 residues. The time point denotes: newly diagnosed GD, antithyroid drugs for less than 3 months. The TCR library was made from RNA extracted from PBMCs. The TCR beta library used iRepertoire HTBI primers with Arm-PCR amplification of CDR3. MiXCR, applied by TCRdb to the multiplex PCR reads, yields one record per CDR3 protein. The sample has hundreds of thousands of distinct CDR3 sequences; around 17% are singletons. This same sample was also taken into another study, of T cells in Graves' hyperthyroidism and ophthalmopathy.

The receptor was derived from a woman younger than 45 with Graves disease. This chain connects TRBV7-2 to TRBJ1-4; 7 bases agree with TRBD1. The material was peripheral blood mononuclear cells (PBMCs), obtained at new diagnosis, from a patient treated with antithyroid drugs. CDR3 sequence: CASSLGGQSFEKLFF. CDR3 in DNA: TGTGCCAGCAGCCTAGGGGGACAGAGTTTTGAAAAACTGTTTTTT.